Below, one T cell receptor beta chain is given with its context. The data were taken from a study of blood T cell repertoires in COVID-19. The table came from immunoSEQ multiplex PCR; TCRdb's copy has only in-frame clones and leaves some out. The sample has 80,000 to 100,000 clones, 70% to 80% seen once. CDR1 is SNHLY, CDR2 FYNNEI, per germline. The V end lost 8 bases, the J end lost 0 bases, and 14 bases lay between the germline ends. The CDR3 covers 15 residues. V gene TRBV2 combines with J gene TRBJ2-4; TRBD2 is a possible D gene (5 bases). The sequencing input was peripheral blood. This sequence originates from a man in his 70s with acute or convalescent COVID-19. The CDR3 sequence is CASLGRSQAKNIQYF. The CDR3 coding sequence is TGTGCCAGCCTAGGGAGATCTCAAGCCAAAAACATTCAGTACTTC.